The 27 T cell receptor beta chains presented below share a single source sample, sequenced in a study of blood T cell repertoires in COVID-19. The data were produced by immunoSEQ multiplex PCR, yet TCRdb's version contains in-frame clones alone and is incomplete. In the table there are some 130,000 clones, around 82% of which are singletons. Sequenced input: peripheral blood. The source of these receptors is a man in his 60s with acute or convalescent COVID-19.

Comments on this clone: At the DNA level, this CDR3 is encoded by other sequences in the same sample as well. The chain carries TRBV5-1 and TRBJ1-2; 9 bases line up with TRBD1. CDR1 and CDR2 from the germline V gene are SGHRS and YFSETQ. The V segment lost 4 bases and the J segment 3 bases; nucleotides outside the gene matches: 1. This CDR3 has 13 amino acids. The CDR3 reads CASSRQGDYGYTF. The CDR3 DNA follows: TGCGCCAGCAGCCGACAGGGGGACTATGGCTACACCTTC.

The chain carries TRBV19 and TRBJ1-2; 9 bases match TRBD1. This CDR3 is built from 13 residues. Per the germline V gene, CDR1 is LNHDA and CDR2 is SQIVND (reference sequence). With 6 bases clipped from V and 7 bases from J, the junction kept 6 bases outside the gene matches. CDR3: CASRLQGARGYTF. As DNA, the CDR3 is TGTGCCAGTAGGCTACAGGGGGCGCGTGGCTACACCTTC.

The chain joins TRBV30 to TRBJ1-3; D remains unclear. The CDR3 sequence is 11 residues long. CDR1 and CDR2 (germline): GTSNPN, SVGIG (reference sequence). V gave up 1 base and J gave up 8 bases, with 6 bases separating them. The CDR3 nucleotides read TGTGCCTGGAGTGGGTCGGACACCATATATTTT. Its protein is CAWSGSDTIYF.

CDR3 DNA: TGTGCCAGCAGTTACTCGAAAGGTGACGGCGGTGGCTACACCTTC. This gives the protein CASSYSKGDGGGYTF. The chain couples TRBV6-5 to TRBJ1-2; D call uncertain. Between the trimmed V and J ends, which lost 0 bases and 7 bases, there was a span of 15 bases. CDR1 is MNHEY and CDR2 is SVGAGI in the germline V gene. The CDR3 sequence is 15 residues long.

CDR3 DNA sequence: TGTGCCAGCAGTGAAGTGCCCAGGGGGAACTATGGCTACACCTTC. Its translation: CASSEVPRGNYGYTF. The rearrangement joins TRBV2 to TRBJ1-2, with 7 nucleotides matching TRBD1. From germline, CDR1 is SNHLY and CDR2 FYNNEI. V lost 1 base, J lost 2 bases, and 4 bases stayed unmatched. The CDR3 consists of 15 residues.

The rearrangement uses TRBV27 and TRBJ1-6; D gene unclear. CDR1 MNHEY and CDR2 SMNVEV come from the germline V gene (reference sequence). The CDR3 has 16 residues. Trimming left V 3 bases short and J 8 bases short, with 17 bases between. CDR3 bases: TGTGCCAGCAGTTTCCCCGACGGTCTGCGGGATTCACCCCTCCACTTT. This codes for CASSFPDGLRDSPLHF.

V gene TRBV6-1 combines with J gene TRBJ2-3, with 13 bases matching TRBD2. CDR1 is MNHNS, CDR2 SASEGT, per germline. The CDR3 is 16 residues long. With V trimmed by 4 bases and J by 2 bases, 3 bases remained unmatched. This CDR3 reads CASSATSGGYTDTQYF. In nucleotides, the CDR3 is TGTGCCAGCAGTGCGACTAGCGGGGGGTACACAGATACGCAGTATTTT.

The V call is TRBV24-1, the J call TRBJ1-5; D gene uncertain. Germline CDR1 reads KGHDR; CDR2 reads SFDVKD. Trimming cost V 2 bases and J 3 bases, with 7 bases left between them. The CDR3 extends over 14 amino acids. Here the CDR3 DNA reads TGTGCCACCAGTGATTACAGATTCAATCAGCCCCAGCATTTT. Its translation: CATSDYRFNQPQHF.

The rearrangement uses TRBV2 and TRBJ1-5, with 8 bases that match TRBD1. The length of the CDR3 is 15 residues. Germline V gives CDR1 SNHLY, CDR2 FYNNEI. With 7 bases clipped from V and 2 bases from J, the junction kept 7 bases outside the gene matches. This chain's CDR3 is CASKGQGGRNQPQHF. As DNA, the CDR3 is TGTGCCAGCAAAGGACAGGGCGGACGCAATCAGCCCCAGCATTTT.

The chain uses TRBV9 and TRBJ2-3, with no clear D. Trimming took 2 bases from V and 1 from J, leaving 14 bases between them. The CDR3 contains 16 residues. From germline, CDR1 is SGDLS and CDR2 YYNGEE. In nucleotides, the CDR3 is TGTGCCAGCAGCGTTGCGGCGCCCGTGGGCACAGATACGCAGTATTTT. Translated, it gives CASSVAAPVGTDTQYF.

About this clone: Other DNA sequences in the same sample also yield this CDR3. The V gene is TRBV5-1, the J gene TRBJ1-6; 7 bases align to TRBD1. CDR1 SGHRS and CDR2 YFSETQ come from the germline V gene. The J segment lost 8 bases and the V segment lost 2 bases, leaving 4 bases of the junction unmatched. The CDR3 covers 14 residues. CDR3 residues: CASSLRQGDSPLHF. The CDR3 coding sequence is TGCGCCAGCAGCTTAAGACAGGGCGATTCACCCCTCCACTTT.

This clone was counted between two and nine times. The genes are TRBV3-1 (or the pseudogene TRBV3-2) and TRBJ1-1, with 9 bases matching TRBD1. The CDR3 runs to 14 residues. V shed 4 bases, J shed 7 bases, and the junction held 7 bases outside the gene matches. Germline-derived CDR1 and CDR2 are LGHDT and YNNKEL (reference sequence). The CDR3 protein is CASSPRTGEVEAFF. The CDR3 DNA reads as TGTGCCAGCAGCCCTCGGACAGGGGAGGTTGAAGCTTTCTTT.

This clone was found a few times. CDR3 loop: CASSRIPEGPYEQYF. DNA for the CDR3: TGTGCCAGCAGCCGGATCCCAGAGGGTCCCTACGAGCAGTACTTC. The rearrangement uses TRBV7-9 and TRBJ2-7, with D possibly matching TRBD2 (5 bases). The CDR3 runs 15 residues. The germline V gene encodes CDR1 SEHNR and CDR2 FQNEAQ (reference sequence). The ends were cut back, 5 bases at V and 2 bases at J, with 16 bases in the middle.

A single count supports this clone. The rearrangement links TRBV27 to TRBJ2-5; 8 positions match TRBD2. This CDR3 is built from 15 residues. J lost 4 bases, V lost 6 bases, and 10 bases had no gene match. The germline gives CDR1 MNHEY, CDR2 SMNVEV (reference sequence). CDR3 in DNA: TGTGCCAGCAGGGGCCCACGCGGGGGGCGAGAGACCCAGTACTTC. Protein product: CASRGPRGGRETQYF.

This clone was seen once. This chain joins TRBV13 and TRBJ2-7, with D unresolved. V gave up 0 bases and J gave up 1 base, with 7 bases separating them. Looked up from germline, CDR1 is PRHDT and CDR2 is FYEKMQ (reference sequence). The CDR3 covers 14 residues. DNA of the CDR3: TGTGCCAGCAGCTTAGGCCGTCGTTCCTACGAGCAGTACTTC. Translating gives CASSLGRRSYEQYF.

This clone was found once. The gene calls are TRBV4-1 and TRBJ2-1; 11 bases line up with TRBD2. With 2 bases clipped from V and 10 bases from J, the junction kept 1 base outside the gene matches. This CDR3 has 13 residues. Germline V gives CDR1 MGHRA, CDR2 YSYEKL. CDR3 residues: CASSQLAGGEQFF. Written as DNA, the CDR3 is TGCGCCAGCAGCCAACTAGCGGGAGGAGAGCAGTTCTTC.

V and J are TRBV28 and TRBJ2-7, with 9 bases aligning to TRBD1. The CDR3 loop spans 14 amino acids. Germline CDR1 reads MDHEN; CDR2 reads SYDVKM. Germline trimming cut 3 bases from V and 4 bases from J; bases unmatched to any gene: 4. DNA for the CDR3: TGTGCCAGCAGTTTGGGACAGGGTGTTTACGAGCAGTACTTC. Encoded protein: CASSLGQGVYEQYF.

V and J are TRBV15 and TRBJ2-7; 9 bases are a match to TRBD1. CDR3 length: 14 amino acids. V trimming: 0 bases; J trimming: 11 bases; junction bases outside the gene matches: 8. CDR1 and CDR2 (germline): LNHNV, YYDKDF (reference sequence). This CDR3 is CATSRDPTGGGEYF. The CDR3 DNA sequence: TGTGCCACCAGCAGAGACCCCACAGGGGGCGGAGAGTACTTC. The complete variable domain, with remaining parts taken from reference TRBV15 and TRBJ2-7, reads DAMVIQNPRYQVTQFGKPVTLSCSQTLNHNVMYWYQQKSSQAPKLLFHYYDKDFNNEADTPDNFQSRRPNTSFCFLDIRSPGLGDTAMYLCATSRDPTGGGEYFGPGTRLTVT.

CDR3 sequence (DNA): TGTGCCAGCACCCCGGGGAGTAGCACAGATACGCAGTATTTT. Protein sequence: CASTPGSSTDTQYF. The chain joins TRBV7-2 to TRBJ2-3; TRBD2 might be the D (5 bases). The ends were cut back, 7 bases at V and 0 bases at J, with 11 bases in the middle. This CDR3 has 14 amino acids. Germline CDR1 reads SGHTA; CDR2 reads FQGNSA. The entire variable domain, with the rest obtained from reference TRBV7-2 and TRBJ2-3, is as follows: GAGVSQSPSNKVTEKGKDVELRCDPISGHTALYWYRQSLGQGLEFLIYFQGNSAPDKSGLPSDRFSAERTGGSVSTLTIQRTQQEDSAVYLCASTPGSSTDTQYFGPGTRLTVL.

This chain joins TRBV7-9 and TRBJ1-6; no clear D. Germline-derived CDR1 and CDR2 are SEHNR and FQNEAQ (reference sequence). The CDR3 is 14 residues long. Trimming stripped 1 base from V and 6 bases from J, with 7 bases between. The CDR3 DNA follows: TGTGCCAGCAGCTTAGGGCTGGTTAATTCACCCCTCCACTTT. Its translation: CASSLGLVNSPLHF.

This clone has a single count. CDR3 region: CASSLLLAGDETQYF. The CDR3 coding sequence is TGCGCCAGCAGCTTGCTGCTAGCGGGAGACGAGACCCAGTACTTC. The rearrangement links TRBV5-1 to TRBJ2-5; 10 nucleotides match TRBD2. Unmatched junction bases numbered 5, after V lost 1 base and J lost 5 bases. Germline assignment: CDR1 SGHRS and CDR2 YFSETQ. This CDR3 spans 15 amino acids.

CDR3 region: CASSPWTRNEQFF. The CDR3 DNA is TGCGCCAGCAGCCCCTGGACTCGGAATGAGCAGTTCTTC. The chain links TRBV4-1 to TRBJ2-1; maybe TRBD2 (5 bases). V lost 4 bases and J lost 7, with 11 bases in between. This CDR3 spans 13 amino acids. The germline gives CDR1 MGHRA, CDR2 YSYEKL.

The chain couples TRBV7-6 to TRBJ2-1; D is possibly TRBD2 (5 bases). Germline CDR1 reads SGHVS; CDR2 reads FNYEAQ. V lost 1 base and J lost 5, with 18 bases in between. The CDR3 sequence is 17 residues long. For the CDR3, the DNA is TGTGCCAGCAGCTTAGGGGCGGCCGCGGGTAACGACAATGAGCAGTTCTTC. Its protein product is CASSLGAAAGNDNEQFF. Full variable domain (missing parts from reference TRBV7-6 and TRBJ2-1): GAGVSQSPRYKVTKRGQDVALRCDPISGHVSLYWYRQALGQGPEFLTYFNYEAQQDKSGLPNDRFSAERPEGSISTLTIQRTEQRDSAMYRCASSLGAAAGNDNEQFFGPGTRLTVL.

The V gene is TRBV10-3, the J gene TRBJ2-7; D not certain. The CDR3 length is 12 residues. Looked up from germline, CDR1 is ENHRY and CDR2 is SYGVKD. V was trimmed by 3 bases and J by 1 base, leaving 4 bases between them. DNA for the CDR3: TGTGCCATCAGTGACAGGTCCTACGAGCAGTACTTC. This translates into CAISDRSYEQYF.

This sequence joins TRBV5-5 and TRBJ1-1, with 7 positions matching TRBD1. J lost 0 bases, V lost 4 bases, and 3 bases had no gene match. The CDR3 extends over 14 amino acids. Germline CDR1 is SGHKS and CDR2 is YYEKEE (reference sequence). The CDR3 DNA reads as TGTGCCAGCAGCACAGGGGCCATGAACACTGAAGCTTTCTTT. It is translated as CASSTGAMNTEAFF.

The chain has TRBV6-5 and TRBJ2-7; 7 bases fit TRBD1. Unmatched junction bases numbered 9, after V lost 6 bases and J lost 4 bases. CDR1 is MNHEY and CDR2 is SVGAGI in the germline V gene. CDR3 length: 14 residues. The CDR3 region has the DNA TGTGCCAGCAGCAAAGAACAGGGGCTTTACGAGCAGTACTTC. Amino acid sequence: CASSKEQGLYEQYF.

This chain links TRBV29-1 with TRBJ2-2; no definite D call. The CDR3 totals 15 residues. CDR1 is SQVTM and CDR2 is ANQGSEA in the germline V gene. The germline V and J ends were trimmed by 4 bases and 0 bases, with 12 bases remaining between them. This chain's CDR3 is CSVGQDNANTGELFF. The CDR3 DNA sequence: TGCAGCGTTGGCCAGGATAACGCGAACACCGGGGAGCTGTTTTTT.